This T cell receptor (beta chain) was found in a study of molecular identifiers for immune sequencing clone quantification. Study findings and constraints: A single cell's spiked Jurkat TCR RNA was reportedly detectable among roughly 1 million naive cells. Barcodes shared by identical TCR molecules could lead to underestimated sizes of highly expanded clones.

On this clonotype: Its antigen is unknown. At one boundary the junction diverges from the germline segment, which might be a read error.

With listed TCR primers and previously described methods, bulk TCR libraries were prepared. MiXCR, run by TCRdb on the PCR reads, gives a single entry per CDR3 protein. The sample includes about 510,000 distinct CDR3 sequences, around 23% of them seen just once. Sorting defined naive CD8 T cells as CD8+CD4-CCR7+CD45RA+. This CDR3 has 18 residues. The material sequenced was naive CD8+ T cells from blood, with Jurkat cell RNA spiked in. Subset in this sample: FACS-sorted CD8+CD4-CCR7+CD45RA+ naive T cells. This clonotype was sampled from a human donor in good health. Some libraries in this study had Jurkat cell RNA spiked in. This rearrangement joins TRBV12-3 or TRBV12-4 to TRBJ2-1, with TRBD2 matching over 10 bases. This chain's CDR3 is CASGFGMGASGSEDEQFF. CDR3 DNA: TGTGCCAGCGGTTTTGGCATGGGGGCTAGCGGGAGTGAAGATGAGCAGTTCTTC.